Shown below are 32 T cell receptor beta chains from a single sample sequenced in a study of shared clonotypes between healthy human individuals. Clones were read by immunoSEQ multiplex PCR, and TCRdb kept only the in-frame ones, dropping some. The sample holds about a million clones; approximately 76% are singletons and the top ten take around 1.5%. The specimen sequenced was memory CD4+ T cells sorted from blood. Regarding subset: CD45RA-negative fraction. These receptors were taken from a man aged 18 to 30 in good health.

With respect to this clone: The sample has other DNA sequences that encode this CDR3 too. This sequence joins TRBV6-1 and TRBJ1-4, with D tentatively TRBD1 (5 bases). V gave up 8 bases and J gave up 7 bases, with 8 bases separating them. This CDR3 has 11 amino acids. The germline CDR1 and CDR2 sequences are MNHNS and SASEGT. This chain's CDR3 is CASLRGEKLFF. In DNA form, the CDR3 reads TGTGCCAGCCTTAGGGGTGAAAAACTGTTTTTT.

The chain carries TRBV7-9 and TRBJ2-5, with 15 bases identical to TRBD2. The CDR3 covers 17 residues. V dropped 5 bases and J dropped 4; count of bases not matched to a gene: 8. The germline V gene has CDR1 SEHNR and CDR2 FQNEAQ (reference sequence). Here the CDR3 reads CASSLEGGLAGGETQYF. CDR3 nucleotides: TGTGCCAGCAGCCTCGAGGGGGGACTAGCGGGAGGAGAGACCCAGTACTTC.

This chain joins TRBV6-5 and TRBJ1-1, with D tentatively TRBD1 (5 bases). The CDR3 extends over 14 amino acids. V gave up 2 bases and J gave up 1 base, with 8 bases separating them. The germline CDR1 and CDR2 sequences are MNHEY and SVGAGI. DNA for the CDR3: TGTGCCAGCAGTTACCACCAGGGGAACACTGAAGCTTTCTTT. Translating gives CASSYHQGNTEAFF.

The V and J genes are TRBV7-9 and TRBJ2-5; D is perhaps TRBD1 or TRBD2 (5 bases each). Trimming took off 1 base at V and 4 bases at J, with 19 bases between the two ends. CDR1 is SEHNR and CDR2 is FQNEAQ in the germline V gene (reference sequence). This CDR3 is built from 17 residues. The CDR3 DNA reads TGTGCCAGCAGCTTAGGTAGTAGCTGGGACGATATAGAGACCCAGTACTTC. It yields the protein CASSLGSSWDDIETQYF.

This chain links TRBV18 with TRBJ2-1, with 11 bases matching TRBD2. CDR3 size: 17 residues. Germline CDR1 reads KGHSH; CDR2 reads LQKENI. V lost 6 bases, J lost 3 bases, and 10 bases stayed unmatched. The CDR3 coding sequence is TGTGCCAGCTCCCCTGAGACCGGGACTAGCGGCTACAATGAGCAGTTCTTC. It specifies CASSPETGTSGYNEQFF.

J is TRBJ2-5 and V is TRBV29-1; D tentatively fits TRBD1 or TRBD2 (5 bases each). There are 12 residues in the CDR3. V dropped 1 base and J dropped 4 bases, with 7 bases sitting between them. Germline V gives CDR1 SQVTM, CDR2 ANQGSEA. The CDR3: CSVEVGGETQYF. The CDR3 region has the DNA TGCAGCGTTGAAGTTGGGGGAGAGACCCAGTACTTC.

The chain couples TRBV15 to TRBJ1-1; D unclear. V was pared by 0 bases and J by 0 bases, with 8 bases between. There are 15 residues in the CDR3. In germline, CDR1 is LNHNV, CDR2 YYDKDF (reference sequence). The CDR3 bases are TGTGCCACCAGCAGAGATCTTGCCGTGAACACTGAAGCTTTCTTT. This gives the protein CATSRDLAVNTEAFF.

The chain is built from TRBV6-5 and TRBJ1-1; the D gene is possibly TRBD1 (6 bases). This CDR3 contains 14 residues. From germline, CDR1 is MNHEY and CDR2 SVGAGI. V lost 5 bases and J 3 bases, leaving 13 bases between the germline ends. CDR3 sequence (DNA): TGTGCCAGCAGTGCACAGGGCGCGTACACTGAAGCTTTCTTT. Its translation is CASSAQGAYTEAFF.

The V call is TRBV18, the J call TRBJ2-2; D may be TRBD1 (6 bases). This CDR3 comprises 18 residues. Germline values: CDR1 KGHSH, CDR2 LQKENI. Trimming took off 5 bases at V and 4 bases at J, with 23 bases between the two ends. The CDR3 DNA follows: TGTGCCAGCTCATCAGTCAGGGGCTCATATCGGGGCACCGGGGAGCTGTTTTTT. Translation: CASSSVRGSYRGTGELFF.

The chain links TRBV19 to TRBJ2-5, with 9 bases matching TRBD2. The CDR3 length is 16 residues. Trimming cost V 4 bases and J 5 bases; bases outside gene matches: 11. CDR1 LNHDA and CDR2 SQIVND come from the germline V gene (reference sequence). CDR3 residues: CASSRVAGASRETQYF. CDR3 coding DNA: TGTGCCAGTAGTAGGGTAGCGGGGGCCTCACGGGAGACCCAGTACTTC.

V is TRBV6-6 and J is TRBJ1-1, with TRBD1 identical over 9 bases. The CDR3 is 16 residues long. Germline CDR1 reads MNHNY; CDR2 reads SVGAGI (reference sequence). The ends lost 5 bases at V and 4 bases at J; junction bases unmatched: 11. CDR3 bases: TGTGCCAGCAGTACAGGGGGCTTGGGGAAAAGCACTGAAGCTTTCTTT. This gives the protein CASSTGGLGKSTEAFF.

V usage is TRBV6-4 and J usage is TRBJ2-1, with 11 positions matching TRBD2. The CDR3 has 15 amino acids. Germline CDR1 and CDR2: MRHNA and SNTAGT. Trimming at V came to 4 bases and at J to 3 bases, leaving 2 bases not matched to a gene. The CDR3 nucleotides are TGTGCCAGCAGTGTTAGCGGGGGGGTCTACAATGAGCAGTTCTTC. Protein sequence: CASSVSGGVYNEQFF.

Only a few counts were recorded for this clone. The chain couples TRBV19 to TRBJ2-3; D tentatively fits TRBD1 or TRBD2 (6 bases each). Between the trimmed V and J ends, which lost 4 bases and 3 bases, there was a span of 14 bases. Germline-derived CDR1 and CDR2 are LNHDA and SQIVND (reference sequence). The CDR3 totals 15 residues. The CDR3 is CASSTGAGNTDTQYF. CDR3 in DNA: TGTGCCAGTAGTACAGGGGCGGGAAATACAGATACGCAGTATTTT.

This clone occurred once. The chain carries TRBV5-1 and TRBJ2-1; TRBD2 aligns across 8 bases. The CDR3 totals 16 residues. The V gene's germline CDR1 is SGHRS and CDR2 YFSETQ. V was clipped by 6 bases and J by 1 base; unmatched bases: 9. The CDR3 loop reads CASTLVAGTSYNEQFF. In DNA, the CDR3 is TGCGCCAGCACCCTTGTAGCGGGAACTTCCTACAATGAGCAGTTCTTC.

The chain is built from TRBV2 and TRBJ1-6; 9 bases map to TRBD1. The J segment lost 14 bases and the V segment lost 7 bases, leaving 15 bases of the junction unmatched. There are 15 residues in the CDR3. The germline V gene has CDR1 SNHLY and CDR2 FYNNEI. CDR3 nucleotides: TGTGCCAGCATTCAAGAGACAGGGGGGGATAGGACCCTCCACTTT. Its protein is CASIQETGGDRTLHF.

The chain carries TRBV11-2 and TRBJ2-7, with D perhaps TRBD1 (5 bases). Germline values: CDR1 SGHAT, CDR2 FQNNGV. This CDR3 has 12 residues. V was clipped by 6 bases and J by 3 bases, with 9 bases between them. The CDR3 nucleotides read TGTGCCAGCAGTTCAACAGGCTACGAGCAGTACTTC. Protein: CASSSTGYEQYF.

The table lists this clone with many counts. DNA of the CDR3: TGCGCCAGCAGCTTGAGTCAGGGTTCTTACAATGAGCAGTTCTTC. Its translation is CASSLSQGSYNEQFF. The chain combines TRBV5-1 with TRBJ2-1, with a possible D match to TRBD1 (5 bases). CDR3 length equals 15 residues. In germline, CDR1 is SGHRS, CDR2 YFSETQ. V was shortened by 1 base and J by 4 bases, with 12 bases between the two germline ends.

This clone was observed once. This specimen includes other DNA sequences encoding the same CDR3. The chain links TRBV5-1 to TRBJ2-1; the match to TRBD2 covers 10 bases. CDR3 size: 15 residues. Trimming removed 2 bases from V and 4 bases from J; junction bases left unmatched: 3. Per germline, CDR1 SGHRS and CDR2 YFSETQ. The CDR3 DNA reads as TGCGCCAGCAGCTTATCTAGCGGGGGATACAATGAGCAGTTCTTC. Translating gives CASSLSSGGYNEQFF.

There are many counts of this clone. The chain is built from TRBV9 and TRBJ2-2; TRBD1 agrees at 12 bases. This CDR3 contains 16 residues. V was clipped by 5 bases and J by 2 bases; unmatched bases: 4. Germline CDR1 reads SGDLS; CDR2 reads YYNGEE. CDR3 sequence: CASSGDRGPNTGELFF. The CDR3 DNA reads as TGTGCCAGCAGTGGGGACAGGGGGCCAAACACCGGGGAGCTGTTTTTT.

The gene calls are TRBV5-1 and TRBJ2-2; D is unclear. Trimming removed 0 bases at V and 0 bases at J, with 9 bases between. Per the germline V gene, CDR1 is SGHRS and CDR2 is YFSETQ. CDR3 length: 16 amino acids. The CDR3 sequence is CASSLGRHTNTGELFF. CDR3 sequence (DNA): TGCGCCAGCAGCTTGGGTCGCCACACGAACACCGGGGAGCTGTTTTTT. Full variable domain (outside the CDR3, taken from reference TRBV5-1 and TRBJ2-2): KAGVTQTPRYLIKTRGQQVTLSCSPISGHRSVSWYQQTPGQGLQFLFEYFSETQRNKGNFPGRFSGRQFSNSRSEMNVSTLELGDSALYLCASSLGRHTNTGELFFGEGSRLTVL.

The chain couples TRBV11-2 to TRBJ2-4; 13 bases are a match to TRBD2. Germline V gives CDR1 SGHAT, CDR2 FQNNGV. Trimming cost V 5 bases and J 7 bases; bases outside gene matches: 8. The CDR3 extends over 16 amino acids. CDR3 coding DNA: TGTGCCAGCAGCCACGGACTAGCGGGGGAAATTAACATTCAGTACTTC. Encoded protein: CASSHGLAGEINIQYF.

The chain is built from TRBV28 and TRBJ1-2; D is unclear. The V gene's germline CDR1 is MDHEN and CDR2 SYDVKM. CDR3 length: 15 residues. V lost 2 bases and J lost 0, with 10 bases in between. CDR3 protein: CASSLGSTSNYGYTF. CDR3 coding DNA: TGTGCCAGCAGTTTAGGGTCCACCTCTAACTATGGCTACACCTTC.

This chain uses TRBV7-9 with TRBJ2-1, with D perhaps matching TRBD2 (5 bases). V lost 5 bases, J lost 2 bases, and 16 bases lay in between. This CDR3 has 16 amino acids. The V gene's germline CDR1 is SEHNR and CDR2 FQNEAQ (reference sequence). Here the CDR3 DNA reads TGTGCCAGCAGCCCTCCCAGGCCCGGGGCCTACAATGAGCAGTTCTTC. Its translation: CASSPPRPGAYNEQFF.

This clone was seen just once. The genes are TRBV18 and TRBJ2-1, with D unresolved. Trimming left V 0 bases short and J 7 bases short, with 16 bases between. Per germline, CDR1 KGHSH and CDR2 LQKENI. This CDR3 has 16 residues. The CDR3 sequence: CASSPPIMAVTNEQFF. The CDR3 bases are TGTGCCAGCTCACCACCGATTATGGCAGTAACGAATGAGCAGTTCTTC.

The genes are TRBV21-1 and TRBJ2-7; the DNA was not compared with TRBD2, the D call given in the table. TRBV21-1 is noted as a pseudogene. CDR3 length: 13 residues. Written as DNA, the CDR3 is TGTGCCAGCAGCAAAGGCGACTTGGGCGAGCAGTACTTC. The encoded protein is CASSKGDLGEQYF.

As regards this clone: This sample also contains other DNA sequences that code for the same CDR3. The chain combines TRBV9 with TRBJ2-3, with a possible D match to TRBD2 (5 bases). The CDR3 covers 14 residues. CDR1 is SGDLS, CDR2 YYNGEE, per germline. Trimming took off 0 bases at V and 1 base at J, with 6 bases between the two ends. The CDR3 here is CASSVGRGTDTQYF. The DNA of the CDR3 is TGTGCCAGCAGCGTAGGGCGGGGCACAGATACGCAGTATTTT.

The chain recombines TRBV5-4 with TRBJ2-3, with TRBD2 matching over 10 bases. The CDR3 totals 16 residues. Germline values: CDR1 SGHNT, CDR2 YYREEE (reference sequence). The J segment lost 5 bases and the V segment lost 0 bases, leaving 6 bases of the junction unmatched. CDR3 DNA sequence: TGTGCCAGCAGCTTGGCGAGCGGGAGGGCCGGAGATACGCAGTATTTT. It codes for CASSLASGRAGDTQYF.

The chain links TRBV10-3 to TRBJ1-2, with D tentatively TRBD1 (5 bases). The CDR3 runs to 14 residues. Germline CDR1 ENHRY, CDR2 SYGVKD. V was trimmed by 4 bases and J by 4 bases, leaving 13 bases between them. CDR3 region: CAISVGGSTYGYTF. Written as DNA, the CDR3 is TGTGCCATCAGTGTGGGGGGGTCCACCTATGGCTACACCTTC.

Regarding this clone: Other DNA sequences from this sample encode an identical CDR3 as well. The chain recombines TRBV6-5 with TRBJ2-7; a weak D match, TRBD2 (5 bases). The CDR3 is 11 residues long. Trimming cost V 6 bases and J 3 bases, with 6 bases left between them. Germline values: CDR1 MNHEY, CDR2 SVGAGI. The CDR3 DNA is TGTGCCAGCAGACGGGGCTACGAGCAGTACTTC. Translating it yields CASRRGYEQYF.

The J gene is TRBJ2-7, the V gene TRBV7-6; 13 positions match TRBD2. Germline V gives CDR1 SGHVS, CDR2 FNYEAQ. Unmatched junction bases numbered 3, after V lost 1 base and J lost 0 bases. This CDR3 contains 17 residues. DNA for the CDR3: TGTGCCAGCAGCTTAGGCGGACTAGCGGGAGCCTCCTACGAGCAGTACTTC. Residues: CASSLGGLAGASYEQYF.

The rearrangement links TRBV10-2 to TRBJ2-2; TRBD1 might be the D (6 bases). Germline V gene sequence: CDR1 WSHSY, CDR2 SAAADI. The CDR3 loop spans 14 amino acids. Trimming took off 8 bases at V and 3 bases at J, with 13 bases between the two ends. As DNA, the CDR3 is TGCGCCAGCTCAACAGGGCGCGACACCGGGGAGCTGTTTTTT. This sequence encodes CASSTGRDTGELFF.

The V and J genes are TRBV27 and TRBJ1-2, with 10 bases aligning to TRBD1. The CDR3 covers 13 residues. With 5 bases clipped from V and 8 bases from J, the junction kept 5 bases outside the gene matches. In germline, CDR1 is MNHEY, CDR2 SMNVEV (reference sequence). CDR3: CASSGQGEPGYTF. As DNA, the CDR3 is TGTGCCAGCAGTGGACAGGGGGAACCGGGCTACACCTTC.